This T cell receptor beta chain originates from a study of cytotoxic CD8 clonotypes in ibrutinib-treated CLL. Whole-study findings and limits: Once treatment began, public clonotypes, which were uncommon, contracted or stayed stable. Progressing and sustained-remission patients had different sampling times.

On this clone itself: Its antigen is as yet unknown.

V dropped 7 bases and J dropped 3 bases, with 6 bases sitting between them. CDR1 and CDR2 (germline): SQVTM, ANQGSEA. The CDR3 spans 10 residues. With sequencing, the targeted depth ranged from 1 in 200,000 to 1 in 1 million T cells. Using immunoSEQ multiplex PCR, the repertoire was profiled, and TCRdb retains in-frame clones only, with some absent. This sample has 50,000 to 65,000 clones; roughly 70% occur once, and the top ten carry roughly 45%. The chain has TRBV29-1 and TRBJ1-2, with a possible D match to TRBD1 (5 bases). This clonotype was sampled from a human donor with chronic lymphocytic leukemia. The sample here was PBMCs, taken after 12 months of ibrutinib treatment. The CDR3 bases are TGCAGCGCGGGGGACTATGGCTACACCTTC. Amino acids: CSAGDYGYTF.